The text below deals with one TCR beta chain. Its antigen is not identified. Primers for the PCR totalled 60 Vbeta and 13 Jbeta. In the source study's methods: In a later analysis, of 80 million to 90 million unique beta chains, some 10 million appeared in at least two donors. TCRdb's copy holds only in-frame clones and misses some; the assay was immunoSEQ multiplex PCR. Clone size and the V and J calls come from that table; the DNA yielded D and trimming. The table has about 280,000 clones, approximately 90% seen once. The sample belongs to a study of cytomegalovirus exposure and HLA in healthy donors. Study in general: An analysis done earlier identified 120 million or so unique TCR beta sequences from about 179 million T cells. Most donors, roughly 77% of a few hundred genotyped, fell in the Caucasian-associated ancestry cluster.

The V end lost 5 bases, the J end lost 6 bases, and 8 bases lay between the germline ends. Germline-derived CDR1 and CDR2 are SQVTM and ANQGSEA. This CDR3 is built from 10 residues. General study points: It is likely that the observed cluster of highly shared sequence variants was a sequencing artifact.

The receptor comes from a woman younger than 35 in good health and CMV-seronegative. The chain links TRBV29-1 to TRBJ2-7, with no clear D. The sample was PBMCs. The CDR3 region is CSVLVPEQYF. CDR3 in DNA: TGCAGCGTTCTTGTCCCCGAGCAGTACTTC.